The clone carrying this T cell receptor (beta chain) has a handful of counts. A far larger clone is only one base removed, so a read error is likely. The gene names given are mouse names. The read comes to an end 4 residues before the CDR3 does, leaving the germline J gene to fill in the end. These data are taken from a study of CD8+ T cells in alopecia areata. V lost 1 base to trimming and J lost 0 bases, with 3 bases between them. The CDR3 is made up of 13 amino acids. In germline, CDR1 is NNHDY, CDR2 SYVADS. Sequencing templates came from extracted RNA that was reverse transcribed into cDNA. Only in-frame clones appear in the TCRdb table, and some are missing; sequencing was by immunoSEQ multiplex PCR. Listed for the sample are about 1,300 clones, none seen a single time.

Sequencing was performed on lesional skin. The receptor was isolated from a C3H/HeJ mouse with alopecia areata. The mice in this strain carry MHC haplotype H2-k. V is TRBV13-3 and J is TRBJ2-4; unclear D gene. Partial CDR3 DNA: TGTGCCAGCAGTGATCAGAGTCAAAAC. It yields the protein CASSDQSQN. The entire CDR3 reads CASSDQSQNTLYF.